This T cell receptor (beta chain) originates from a study of T cell repertoires in cytomegalovirus infection. Background on the study: Indications came from public TCR beta signatures; they pointed to CMV infection and to a matching HLA type.

This clonotype was detected a few times. Its target is not known. There are 16 residues in the CDR3. Germline V gives CDR1 MGHRA, CDR2 YSYEKL. Between the trimmed V and J ends, which lost 0 bases and 0 bases, there was a span of 12 bases. In TCRdb, the reads were re-called with MiXCR into one record per CDR3 protein. The data show some 240,000 distinct CDR3 sequences, approximately 17% seen once. Study-wide points: In two of eight donors, the top clonotype was HLA-C-restricted CMV-specific.

V usage is TRBV4-1 and J usage is TRBJ2-7, with D uncertain. The specimen sequenced was CD8+ T cells from PBMCs. The origin of this receptor is a human donor in good health (CMV status not recorded). Some clones in this sample may be carry-over from other donors' samples. The CDR3 DNA is TGCGCCAGCAGCCAAGATCTTGCAGATAGCTCCTACGAGCAGTACTTC. Translation: CASSQDLADSSYEQYF.